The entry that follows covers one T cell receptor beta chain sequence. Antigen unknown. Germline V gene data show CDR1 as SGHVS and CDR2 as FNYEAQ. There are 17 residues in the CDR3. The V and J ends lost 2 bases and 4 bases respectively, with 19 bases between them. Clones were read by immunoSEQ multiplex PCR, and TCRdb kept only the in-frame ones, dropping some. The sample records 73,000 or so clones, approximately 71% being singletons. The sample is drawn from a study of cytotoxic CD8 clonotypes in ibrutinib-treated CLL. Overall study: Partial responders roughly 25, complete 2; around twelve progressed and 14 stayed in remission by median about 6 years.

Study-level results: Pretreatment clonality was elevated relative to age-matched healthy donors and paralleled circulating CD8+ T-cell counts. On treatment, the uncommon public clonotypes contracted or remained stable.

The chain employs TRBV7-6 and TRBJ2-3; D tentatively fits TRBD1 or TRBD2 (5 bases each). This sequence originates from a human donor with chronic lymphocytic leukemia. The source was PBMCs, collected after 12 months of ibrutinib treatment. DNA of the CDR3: TGTGCCAGCAGCTTACCGGGGCCCAGCGGAATCGCAGATACGCAGTATTTT. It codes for CASSLPGPSGIADTQYF. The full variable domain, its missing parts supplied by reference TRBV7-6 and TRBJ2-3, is GAGVSQSPRYKVTKRGQDVALRCDPISGHVSLYWYRQALGQGPEFLTYFNYEAQQDKSGLPNDRFSAERPEGSISTLTIQRTEQRDSAMYRCASSLPGPSGIADTQYFGPGTRLTVL.